Presented here are 9 T cell receptor beta chains from one specimen sequenced in a study of CD8 T cells in Susac syndrome. A quantity of about 0.5 to 1 ug RNA underwent reverse transcription using random hexamers. TCRdb analysed the immunoSEQ multiplex PCR reads with MiXCR anew, one entry per CDR3 protein. This table has roughly 180,000 distinct CDR3 sequences, roughly 94% appearing once. Sequenced material: CD4+ T cells from PBMCs. The receptors stem from a human donor in good health.

V is TRBV2 and J is TRBJ2-1, with 9 bases fitting TRBD1. J lost 9 bases, V lost 7 bases, and 10 bases had no gene match. This CDR3 spans 14 amino acids. Germline assignment: CDR1 SNHLY and CDR2 FYNNEI. CDR3 in DNA: TGTGCCAGCATAGGGGACAGGGATCGTAGTGAGCAGTTCTTC. Translating gives CASIGDRDRSEQFF.

This sequence joins TRBV28 and TRBJ1-1; D is ambiguous. The CDR3 is 17 amino acids. With 3 bases removed from V and 6 bases from J, the gap between germline ends came to 23 bases. CDR1 and CDR2 (germline): MDHEN, SYDVKM. Here the CDR3 reads CASSFTSAAPGYAEAFF. The CDR3 DNA reads TGTGCCAGCAGTTTTACTTCGGCCGCCCCTGGTTACGCTGAAGCTTTCTTT. Complete variable domain (other parts from reference TRBV28 and TRBJ1-1): DVKVTQSSRYLVKRTGEKVFLECVQDMDHENMFWYRQDPGLGLRLIYFSYDVKMKEKGDIPEGYSVSREKKERFSLILESASTNQTSMYLCASSFTSAAPGYAEAFFGQGTRLTVV.

The chain carries TRBV6-6 and TRBJ2-3; D is ambiguous. The V gene's germline CDR1 is MNHNY and CDR2 SVGAGI (reference sequence). The CDR3 runs to 16 residues. Trimming took off 2 bases at V and 3 bases at J, with 15 bases between the two ends. CDR3 DNA sequence: TGTGCCAGCAGTTACAGGGCAGGCGAGTGGACAGATACGCAGTATTTT. Protein: CASSYRAGEWTDTQYF.

This chain links TRBV12-3 or TRBV12-4 with TRBJ2-5; D is ambiguous. V lost 2 bases and J 2 bases, leaving 6 bases between the germline ends. The CDR3 runs to 13 residues. CDR3 nucleotides: TGTGCCAGCAGTTTAAATGAGCAAGAGACCCAGTACTTC. Translated: CASSLNEQETQYF.

The chain joins TRBV7-3 to TRBJ2-5, with D unresolved. This CDR3 has 13 residues. The V and J ends lost 5 bases and 2 bases respectively, with 9 bases between them. Germline lookup yields CDR1 SGHTA and CDR2 FQGTGA. CDR3 residues: CASSPKTQETQYF. The DNA for the CDR3 is TGTGCCAGCAGCCCCAAGACTCAAGAGACCCAGTACTTC.

The CDR3 sequence: CASSPSLAEIHEQYF. The CDR3 DNA sequence: TGTGCCAGCTCACCATCGCTAGCGGAGATCCACGAGCAGTACTTC. The rearrangement uses TRBV18 and TRBJ2-7; 7 nucleotides match TRBD2. The CDR3 is 15 residues long. The J segment lost 5 bases and the V segment lost 2 bases, leaving 9 bases of the junction unmatched. CDR1 and CDR2 (germline): KGHSH, LQKENI.

This chain connects TRBV18 to TRBJ2-1; tentatively, D is TRBD1 (5 bases). Germline values: CDR1 KGHSH, CDR2 LQKENI. V was shortened by 6 bases and J by 9 bases, with 12 bases between the two germline ends. The CDR3 runs 12 residues. The DNA of the CDR3 is TGTGCCAGCTCGCTGACAGTTAGTGAGCAGTTCTTC. It encodes CASSLTVSEQFF.

The CDR3 is CASSHRQGRNYEQYF. CDR3 DNA: TGTGCCAGCAGTCATCGCCAGGGTAGGAACTACGAGCAGTACTTC. V and J are TRBV27 and TRBJ2-7; D is perhaps TRBD1 (5 bases). In germline, CDR1 is MNHEY, CDR2 SMNVEV (reference sequence). V lost 5 bases and J lost 3, with 17 bases in between. The CDR3 totals 15 residues.

The chain recombines TRBV12-3 or TRBV12-4 with TRBJ2-3; D call uncertain. The germline V and J ends were trimmed by 8 bases and 5 bases, with 14 bases remaining between them. This CDR3 region has 13 residues. CDR3 amino acids: CASSPRARDTQYF. The CDR3 nucleotides are TGTGCCAGCTCCCCCCGGGCTAGAGATACGCAGTATTTT.